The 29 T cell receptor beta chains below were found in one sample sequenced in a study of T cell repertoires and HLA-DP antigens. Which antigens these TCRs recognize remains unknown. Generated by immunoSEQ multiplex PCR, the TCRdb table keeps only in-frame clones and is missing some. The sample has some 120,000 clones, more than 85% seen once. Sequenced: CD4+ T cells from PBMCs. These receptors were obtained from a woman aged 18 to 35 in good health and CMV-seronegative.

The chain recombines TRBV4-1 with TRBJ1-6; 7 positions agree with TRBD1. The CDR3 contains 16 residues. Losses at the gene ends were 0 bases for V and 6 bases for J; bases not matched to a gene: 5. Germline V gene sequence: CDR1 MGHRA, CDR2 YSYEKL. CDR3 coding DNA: TGCGCCAGCAGCCAAGAGACAGGGCGAGGTAATTCACCCCTCCACTTT. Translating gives CASSQETGRGNSPLHF.

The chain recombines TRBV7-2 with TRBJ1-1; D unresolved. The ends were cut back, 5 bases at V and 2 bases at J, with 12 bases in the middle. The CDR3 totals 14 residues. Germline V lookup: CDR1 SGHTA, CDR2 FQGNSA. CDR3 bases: TGTGCCAGCAGCCGTCGGGCCGGAAACACTGAAGCTTTCTTT. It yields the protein CASSRRAGNTEAFF. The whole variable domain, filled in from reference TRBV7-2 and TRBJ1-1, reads GAGVSQSPSNKVTEKGKDVELRCDPISGHTALYWYRQSLGQGLEFLIYFQGNSAPDKSGLPSDRFSAERTGGSVSTLTIQRTQQEDSAVYLCASSRRAGNTEAFFGQGTRLTVV.

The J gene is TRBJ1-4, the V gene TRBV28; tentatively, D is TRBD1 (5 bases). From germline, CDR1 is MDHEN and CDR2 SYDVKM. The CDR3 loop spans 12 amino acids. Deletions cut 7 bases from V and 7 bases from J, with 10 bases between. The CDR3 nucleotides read TGTGCCAGCACCACGGGGGGTGAAAAACTGTTTTTT. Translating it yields CASTTGGEKLFF.

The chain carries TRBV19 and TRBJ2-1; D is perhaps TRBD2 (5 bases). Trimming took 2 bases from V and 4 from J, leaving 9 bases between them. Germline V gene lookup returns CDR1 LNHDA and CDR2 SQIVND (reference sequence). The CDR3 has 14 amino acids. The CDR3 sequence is CASSIFGVYNEQFF. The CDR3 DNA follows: TGTGCCAGTAGTATATTCGGGGTGTACAATGAGCAGTTCTTC. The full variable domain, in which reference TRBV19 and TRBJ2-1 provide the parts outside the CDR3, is DGGITQSPKYLFRKEGQNVTLSCEQNLNHDAMYWYRQDPGQGLRLIYYSQIVNDFQKGDIAEGYSVSREKKESFPLTVTSAQKNPTAFYLCASSIFGVYNEQFFGPGTRLTVL.

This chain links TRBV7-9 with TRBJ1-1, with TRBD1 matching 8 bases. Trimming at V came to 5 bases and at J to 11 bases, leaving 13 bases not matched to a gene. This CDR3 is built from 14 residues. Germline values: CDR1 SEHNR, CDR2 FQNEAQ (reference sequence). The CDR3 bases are TGTGCCAGCAGCCCCGAAGCACGGACAGGGTGGGCTTTCTTT. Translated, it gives CASSPEARTGWAFF. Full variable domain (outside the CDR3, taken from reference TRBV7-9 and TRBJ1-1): DTGVSQNPRHKITKRGQNVTFRCDPISEHNRLYWYRQTLGQGPEFLTYFQNEAQLEKSRLLSDRFSAERPKGSFSTLEIQRTEQGDSAMYLCASSPEARTGWAFFGQGTRLTVV.

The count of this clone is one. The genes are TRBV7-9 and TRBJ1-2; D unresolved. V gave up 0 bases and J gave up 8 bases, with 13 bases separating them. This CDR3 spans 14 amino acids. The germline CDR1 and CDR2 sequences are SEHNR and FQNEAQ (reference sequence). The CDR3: CASSLAGGGQGYTF. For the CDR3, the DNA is TGTGCCAGCAGCTTAGCGGGAGGAGGCCAGGGCTACACCTTC.

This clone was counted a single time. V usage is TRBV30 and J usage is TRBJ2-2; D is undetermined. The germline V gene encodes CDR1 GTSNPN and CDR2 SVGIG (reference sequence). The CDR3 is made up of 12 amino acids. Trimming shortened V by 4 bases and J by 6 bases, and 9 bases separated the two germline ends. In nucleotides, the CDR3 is TGTGCCTGGATGGCGGCGGCCGGGGAGCTGTTTTTT. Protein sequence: CAWMAAAGELFF.

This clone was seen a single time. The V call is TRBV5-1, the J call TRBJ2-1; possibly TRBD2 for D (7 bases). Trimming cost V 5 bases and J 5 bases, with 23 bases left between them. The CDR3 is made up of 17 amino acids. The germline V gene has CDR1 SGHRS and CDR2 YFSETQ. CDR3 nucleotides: TGCGCCAGCAGTTTGTCCGCCTCGGGCGGGGGCCACAATGAGCAGTTCTTC. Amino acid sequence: CASSLSASGGGHNEQFF.

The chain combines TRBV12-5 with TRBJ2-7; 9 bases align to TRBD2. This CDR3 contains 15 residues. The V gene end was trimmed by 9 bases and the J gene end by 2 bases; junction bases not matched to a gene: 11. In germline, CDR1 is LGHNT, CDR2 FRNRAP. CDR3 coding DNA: TGTGCTAGCCGAACAGCGGGAGGAGTCCCCTACGAGCAGTACTTC. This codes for CASRTAGGVPYEQYF. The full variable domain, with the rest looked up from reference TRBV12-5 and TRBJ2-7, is DARVTQTPRHKVTEMGQEVTMRCQPILGHNTVFWYRQTMMQGLELLAYFRNRAPLDDSGMPKDRFSAEMPDATLATLKIQPSEPRDSAVYFCASRTAGGVPYEQYFGPGTRLTVT.

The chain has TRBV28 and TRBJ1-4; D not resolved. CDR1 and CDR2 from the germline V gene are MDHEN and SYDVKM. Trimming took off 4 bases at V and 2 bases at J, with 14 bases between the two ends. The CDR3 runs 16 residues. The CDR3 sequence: CASSSSPRVTNEKLFF. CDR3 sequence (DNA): TGTGCCAGCAGTTCCTCGCCGAGAGTCACTAATGAAAAACTGTTTTTT.

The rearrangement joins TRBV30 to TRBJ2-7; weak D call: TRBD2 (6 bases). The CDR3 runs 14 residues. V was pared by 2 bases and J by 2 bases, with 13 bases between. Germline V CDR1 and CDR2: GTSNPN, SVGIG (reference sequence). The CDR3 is CAWSSRSGAYEQYF. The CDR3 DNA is TGTGCCTGGAGTTCCAGGTCGGGGGCCTACGAGCAGTACTTC.

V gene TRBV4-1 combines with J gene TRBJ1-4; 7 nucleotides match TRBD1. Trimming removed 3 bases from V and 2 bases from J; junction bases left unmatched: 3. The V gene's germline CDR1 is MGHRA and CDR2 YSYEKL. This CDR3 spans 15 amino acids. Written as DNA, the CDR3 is TGCGCCAGCAGCCACCCGACAGGGACTAATGAAAAACTGTTTTTT. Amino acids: CASSHPTGTNEKLFF.

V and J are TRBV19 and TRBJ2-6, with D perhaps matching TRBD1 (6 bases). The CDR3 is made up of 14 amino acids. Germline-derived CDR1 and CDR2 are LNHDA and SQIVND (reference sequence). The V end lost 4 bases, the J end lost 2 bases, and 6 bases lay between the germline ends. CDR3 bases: TGTGCCAGTAGTACAGGGGCTGGGGCCAACGTCCTGACTTTC. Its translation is CASSTGAGANVLTF.

The CDR3 sequence: CASSGSGANTGELFF. The CDR3 DNA is TGTGCCAGCAGCGGTAGCGGGGCTAACACCGGGGAGCTGTTTTTT. The chain couples TRBV9 to TRBJ2-2; the match to TRBD2 covers 8 bases. This CDR3 has 15 amino acids. Germline assignment: CDR1 SGDLS and CDR2 YYNGEE. After removal of 3 bases from V and 2 bases from J, the junction contained 3 bases not matched to a gene.

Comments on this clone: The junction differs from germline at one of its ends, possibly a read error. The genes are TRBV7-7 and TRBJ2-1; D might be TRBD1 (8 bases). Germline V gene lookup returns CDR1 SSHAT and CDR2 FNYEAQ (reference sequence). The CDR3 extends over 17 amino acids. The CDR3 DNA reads TGTGCTAGCAGCCCTCGGGACAGGCCGGGGGGTTACAATGAGCAGTTCTTC. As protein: CASSPRDRPGGYNEQFF. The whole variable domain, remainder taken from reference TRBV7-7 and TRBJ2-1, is GAGVSQSPRYKVTKRGQDVTLRCDPISSHATLYWYQQALGQGPEFLTYFNYEAQPDKSGLPSDRFSAERPEGSISTLTIQRTEQRDSAMYRCASSPRDRPGGYNEQFFGPGTRLTVL.

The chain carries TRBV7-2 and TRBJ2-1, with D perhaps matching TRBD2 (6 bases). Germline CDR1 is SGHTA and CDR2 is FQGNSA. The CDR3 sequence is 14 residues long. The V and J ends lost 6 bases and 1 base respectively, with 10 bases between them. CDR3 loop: CASRHSGSYNEQFF. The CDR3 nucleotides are TGTGCCAGCAGACATAGCGGATCCTACAATGAGCAGTTCTTC.

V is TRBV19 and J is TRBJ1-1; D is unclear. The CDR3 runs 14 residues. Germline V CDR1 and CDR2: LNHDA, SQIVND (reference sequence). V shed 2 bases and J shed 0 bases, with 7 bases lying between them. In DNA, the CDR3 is TGTGCCAGTAGTATACAGTTGATGAACACTGAAGCTTTCTTT. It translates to CASSIQLMNTEAFF.

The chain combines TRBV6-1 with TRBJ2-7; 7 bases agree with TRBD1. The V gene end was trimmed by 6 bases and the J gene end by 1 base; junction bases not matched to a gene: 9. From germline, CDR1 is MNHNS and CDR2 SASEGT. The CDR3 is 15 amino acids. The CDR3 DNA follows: TGTGCCAGCAGGAAAGCGGCAGGGGGTTCCTACGAGCAGTACTTC. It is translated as CASRKAAGGSYEQYF.

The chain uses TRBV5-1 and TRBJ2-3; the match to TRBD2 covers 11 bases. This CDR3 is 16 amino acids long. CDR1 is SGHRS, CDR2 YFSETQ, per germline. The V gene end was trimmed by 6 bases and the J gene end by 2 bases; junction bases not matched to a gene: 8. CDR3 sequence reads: CASNLLAGDPTDTQYF. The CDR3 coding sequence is TGCGCCAGCAACTTACTAGCGGGGGACCCCACAGATACGCAGTATTTT. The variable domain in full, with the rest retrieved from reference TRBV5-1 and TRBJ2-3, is KAGVTQTPRYLIKTRGQQVTLSCSPISGHRSVSWYQQTPGQGLQFLFEYFSETQRNKGNFPGRFSGRQFSNSRSEMNVSTLELGDSALYLCASNLLAGDPTDTQYFGPGTRLTVL.

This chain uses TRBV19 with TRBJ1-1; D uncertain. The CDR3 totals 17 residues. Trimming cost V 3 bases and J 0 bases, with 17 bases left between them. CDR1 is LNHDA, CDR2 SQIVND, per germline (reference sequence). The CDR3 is CASSIYLRGGMNTEAFF. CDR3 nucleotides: TGTGCCAGTAGTATCTACCTCCGAGGTGGGATGAACACTGAAGCTTTCTTT.

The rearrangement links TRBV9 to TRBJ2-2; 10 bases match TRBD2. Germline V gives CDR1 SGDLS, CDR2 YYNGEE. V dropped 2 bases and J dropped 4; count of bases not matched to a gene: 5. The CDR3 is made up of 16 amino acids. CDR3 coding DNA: TGTGCCAGCAGCGTTAGCGGGGGGAGATTCACCGGGGAGCTGTTTTTT. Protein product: CASSVSGGRFTGELFF. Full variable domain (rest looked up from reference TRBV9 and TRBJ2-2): DSGVTQTPKHLITATGQRVTLRCSPRSGDLSVYWYQQSLDQGLQFLIQYYNGEERAKGNILERFSAQQFPDLHSELNLSSLELGDSALYFCASSVSGGRFTGELFFGEGSRLTVL.

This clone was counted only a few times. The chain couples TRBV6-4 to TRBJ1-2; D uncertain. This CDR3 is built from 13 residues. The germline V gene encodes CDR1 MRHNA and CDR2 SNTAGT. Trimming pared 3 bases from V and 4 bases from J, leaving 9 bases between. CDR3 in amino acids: CASSDRGGYGYTF. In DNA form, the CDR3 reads TGTGCCAGCAGTGATAGAGGAGGCTATGGCTACACCTTC.

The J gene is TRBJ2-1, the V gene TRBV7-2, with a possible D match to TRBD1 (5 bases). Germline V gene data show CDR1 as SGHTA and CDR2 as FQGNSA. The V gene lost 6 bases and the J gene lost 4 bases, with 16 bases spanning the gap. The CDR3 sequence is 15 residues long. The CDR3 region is CASRPTGRVYNEQFF. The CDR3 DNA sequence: TGTGCCAGCAGGCCCACGGGCAGGGTTTACAATGAGCAGTTCTTC.

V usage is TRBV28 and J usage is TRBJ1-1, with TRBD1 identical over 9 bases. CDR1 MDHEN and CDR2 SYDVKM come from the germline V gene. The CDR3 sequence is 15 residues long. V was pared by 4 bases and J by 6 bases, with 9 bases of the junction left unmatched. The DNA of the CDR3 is TGTGCCAGCAGTTCACCACAGGGGGCTATTCCTGAAGCTTTCTTT. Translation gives CASSSPQGAIPEAFF.

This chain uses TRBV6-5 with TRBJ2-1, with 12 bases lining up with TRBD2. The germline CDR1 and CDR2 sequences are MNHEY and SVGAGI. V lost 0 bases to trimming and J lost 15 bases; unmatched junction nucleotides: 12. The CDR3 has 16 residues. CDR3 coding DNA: TGTGCCAGCAGTTACTCCAGGACTAGCGGGATCAGGAATGGGTTCTTC. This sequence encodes CASSYSRTSGIRNGFF.

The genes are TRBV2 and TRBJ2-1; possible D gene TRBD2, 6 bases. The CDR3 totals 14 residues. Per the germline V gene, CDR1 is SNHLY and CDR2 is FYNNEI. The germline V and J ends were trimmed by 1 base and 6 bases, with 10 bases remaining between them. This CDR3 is CASSEGRGSNEQFF. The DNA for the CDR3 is TGTGCCAGCAGTGAAGGGAGGGGTAGCAATGAGCAGTTCTTC. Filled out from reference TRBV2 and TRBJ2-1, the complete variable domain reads EPEVTQTPSHQVTQMGQEVILRCVPISNHLYFYWYRQILGQKVEFLVSFYNNEISEKSEIFDDQFSVERPDGSNFTLKIRSTKLEDSAMYFCASSEGRGSNEQFFGPGTRLTVL.

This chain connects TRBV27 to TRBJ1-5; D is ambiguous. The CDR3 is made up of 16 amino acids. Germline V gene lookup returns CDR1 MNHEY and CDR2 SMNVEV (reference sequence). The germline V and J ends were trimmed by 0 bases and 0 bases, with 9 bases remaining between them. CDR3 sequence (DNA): TGTGCCAGCAGTTTATCAGTGCGGTATAGCAATCAGCCCCAGCATTTT. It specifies CASSLSVRYSNQPQHF.

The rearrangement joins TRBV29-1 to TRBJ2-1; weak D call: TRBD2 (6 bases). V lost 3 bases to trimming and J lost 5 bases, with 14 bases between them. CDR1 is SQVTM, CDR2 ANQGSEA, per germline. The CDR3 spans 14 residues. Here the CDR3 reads CSVDWEAGNNEQFF. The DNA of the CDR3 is TGCAGCGTTGATTGGGAGGCCGGAAACAATGAGCAGTTCTTC.

The CDR3 loop is CASSGEGSTDTQYF. Here the CDR3 DNA reads TGTGCCAGCAGTGGGGAGGGGTCCACAGATACGCAGTATTTT. This chain joins TRBV2 and TRBJ2-3, with 7 bases matching TRBD2. The CDR3 is made up of 14 amino acids. Per the germline V gene, CDR1 is SNHLY and CDR2 is FYNNEI. Trimming at V came to 4 bases and at J to 2 bases, leaving 3 bases not matched to a gene.